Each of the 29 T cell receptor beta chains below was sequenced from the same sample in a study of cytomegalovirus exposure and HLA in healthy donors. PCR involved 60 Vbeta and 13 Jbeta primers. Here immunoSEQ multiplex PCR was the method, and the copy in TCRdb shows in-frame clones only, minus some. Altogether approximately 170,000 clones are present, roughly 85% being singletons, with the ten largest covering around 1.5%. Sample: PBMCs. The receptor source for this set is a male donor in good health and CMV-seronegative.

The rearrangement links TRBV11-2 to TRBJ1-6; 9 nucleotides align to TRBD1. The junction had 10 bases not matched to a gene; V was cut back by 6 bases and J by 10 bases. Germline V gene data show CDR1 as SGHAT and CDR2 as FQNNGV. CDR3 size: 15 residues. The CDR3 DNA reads TGTGCCAGCAGGCGACCCGGGACAGGGAAATCACCCCTCCACTTT. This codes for CASRRPGTGKSPLHF.

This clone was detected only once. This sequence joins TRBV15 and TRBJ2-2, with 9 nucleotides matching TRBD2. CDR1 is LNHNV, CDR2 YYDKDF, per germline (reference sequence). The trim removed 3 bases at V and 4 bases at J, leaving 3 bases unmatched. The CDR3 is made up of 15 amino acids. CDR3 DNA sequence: TGTGCCACCAGCAGCGTACTAGCGGGCACCGGGGAGCTGTTTTTT. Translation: CATSSVLAGTGELFF.

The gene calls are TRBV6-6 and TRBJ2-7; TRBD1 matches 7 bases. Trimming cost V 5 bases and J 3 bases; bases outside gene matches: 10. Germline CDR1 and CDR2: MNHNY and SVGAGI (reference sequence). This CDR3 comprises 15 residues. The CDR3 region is CASSRTGDGYYEQYF. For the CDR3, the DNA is TGTGCCAGCAGTCGAACAGGGGATGGTTACTACGAGCAGTACTTC.

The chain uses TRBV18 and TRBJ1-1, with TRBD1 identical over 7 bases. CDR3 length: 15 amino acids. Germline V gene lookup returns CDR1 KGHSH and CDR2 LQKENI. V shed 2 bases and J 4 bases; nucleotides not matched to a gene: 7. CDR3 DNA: TGTGCCAGCTCACCATCGACAGGGTTCGGCACTGAAGCTTTCTTT. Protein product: CASSPSTGFGTEAFF.

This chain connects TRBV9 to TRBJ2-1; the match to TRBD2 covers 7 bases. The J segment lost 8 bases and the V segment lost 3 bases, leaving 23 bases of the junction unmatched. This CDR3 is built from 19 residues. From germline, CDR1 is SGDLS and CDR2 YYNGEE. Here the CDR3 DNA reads TGTGCCAGCAGCGCCAGCACCCTTACCGGGACTATCTACGTCGATGAGCAGTTCTTC. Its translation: CASSASTLTGTIYVDEQFF.

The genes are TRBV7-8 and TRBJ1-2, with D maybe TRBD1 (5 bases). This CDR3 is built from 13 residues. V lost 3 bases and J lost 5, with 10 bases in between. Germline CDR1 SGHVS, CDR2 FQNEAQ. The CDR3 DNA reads TGTGCCAGCAGCTTGTTCAGGGTGTATGGCTACACCTTC. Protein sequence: CASSLFRVYGYTF.

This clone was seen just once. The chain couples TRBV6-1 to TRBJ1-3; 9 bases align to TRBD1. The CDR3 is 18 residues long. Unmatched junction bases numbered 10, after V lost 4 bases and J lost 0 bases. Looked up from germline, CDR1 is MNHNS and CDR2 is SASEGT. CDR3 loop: CASSVRDRDHYSGNTIYF. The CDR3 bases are TGTGCCAGCAGTGTCCGGGACAGGGACCACTACTCTGGAAACACCATATATTTT.

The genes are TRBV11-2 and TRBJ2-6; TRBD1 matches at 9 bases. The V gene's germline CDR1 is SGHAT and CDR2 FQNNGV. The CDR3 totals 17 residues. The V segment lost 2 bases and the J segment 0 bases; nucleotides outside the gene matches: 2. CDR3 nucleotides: TGTGCCAGCAGCTTACGACAGGGGGGCTCTGGGGCCAACGTCCTGACTTTC. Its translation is CASSLRQGGSGANVLTF.

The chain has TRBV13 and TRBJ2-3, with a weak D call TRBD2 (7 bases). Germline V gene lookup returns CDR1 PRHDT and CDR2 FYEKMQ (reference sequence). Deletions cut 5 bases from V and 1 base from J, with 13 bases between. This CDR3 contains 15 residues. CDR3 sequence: CASSLKGGRTDTQYF. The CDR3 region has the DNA TGTGCCAGCAGCCTCAAGGGGGGGCGCACAGATACGCAGTATTTT.

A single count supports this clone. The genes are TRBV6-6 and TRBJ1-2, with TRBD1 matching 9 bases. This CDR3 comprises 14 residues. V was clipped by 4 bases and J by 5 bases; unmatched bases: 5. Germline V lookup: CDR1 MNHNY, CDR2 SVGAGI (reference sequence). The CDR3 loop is CASSWTGQGYGYTF. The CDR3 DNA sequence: TGTGCCAGCAGTTGGACGGGACAGGGATATGGCTACACCTTC.

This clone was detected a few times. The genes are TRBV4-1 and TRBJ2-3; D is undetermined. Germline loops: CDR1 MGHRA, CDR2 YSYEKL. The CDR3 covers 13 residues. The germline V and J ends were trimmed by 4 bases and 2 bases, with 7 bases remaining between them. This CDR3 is CASSRQDTDTQYF. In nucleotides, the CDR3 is TGCGCCAGCAGCCGCCAGGACACAGATACGCAGTATTTT.

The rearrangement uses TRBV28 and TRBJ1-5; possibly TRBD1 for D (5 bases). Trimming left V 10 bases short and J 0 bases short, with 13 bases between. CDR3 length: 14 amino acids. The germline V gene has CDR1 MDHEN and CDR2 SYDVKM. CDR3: CATSFRGSNQPQHF. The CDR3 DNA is TGTGCCACCTCCTTTAGGGGTAGCAATCAGCCCCAGCATTTT.

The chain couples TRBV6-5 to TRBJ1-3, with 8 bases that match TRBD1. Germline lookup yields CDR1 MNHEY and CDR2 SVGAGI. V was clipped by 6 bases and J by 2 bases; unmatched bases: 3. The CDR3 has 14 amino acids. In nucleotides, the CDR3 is TGTGCCAGCAGGGGGGACAGGACTGGAAACACCATATATTTT. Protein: CASRGDRTGNTIYF.

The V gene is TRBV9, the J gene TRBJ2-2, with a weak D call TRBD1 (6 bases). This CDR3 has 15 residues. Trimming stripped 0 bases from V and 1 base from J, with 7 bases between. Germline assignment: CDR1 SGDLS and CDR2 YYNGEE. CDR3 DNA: TGTGCCAGCAGCGTAGCGGACAGGAACACCGGGGAGCTGTTTTTT. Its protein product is CASSVADRNTGELFF.

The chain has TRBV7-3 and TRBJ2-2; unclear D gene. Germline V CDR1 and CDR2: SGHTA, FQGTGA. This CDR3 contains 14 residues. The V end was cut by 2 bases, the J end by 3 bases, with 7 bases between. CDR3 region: CASSLDTYTGELFF. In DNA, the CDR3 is TGTGCCAGCAGCTTAGACACTTACACCGGGGAGCTGTTTTTT.

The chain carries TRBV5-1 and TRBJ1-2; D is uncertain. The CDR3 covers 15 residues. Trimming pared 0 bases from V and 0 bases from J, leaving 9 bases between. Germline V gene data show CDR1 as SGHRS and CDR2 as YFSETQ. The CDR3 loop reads CASSLAPGTNYGYTF. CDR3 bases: TGCGCCAGCAGCTTGGCCCCCGGGACTAACTATGGCTACACCTTC.

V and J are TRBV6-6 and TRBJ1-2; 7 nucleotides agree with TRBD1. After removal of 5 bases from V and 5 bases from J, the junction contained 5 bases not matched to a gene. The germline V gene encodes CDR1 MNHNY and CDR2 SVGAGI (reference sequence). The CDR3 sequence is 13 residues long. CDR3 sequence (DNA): TGTGCCAGCAGTCATACAGGGGCGTATGGCTACACCTTC. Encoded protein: CASSHTGAYGYTF.

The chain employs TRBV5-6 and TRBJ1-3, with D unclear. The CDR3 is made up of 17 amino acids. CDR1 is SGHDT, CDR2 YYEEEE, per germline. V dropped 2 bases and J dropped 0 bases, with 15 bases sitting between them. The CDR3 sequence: CASSFIRTDYSGNTIYF. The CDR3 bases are TGTGCCAGCAGCTTTATCAGGACGGACTACTCTGGAAACACCATATATTTT.

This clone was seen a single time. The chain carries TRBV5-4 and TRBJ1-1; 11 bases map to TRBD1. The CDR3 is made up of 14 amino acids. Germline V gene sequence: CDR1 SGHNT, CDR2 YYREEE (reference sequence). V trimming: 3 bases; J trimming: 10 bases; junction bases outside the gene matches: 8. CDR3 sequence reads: CASSSGTGGGGAFF. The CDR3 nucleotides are TGTGCCAGCAGCTCTGGGACAGGGGGTGGAGGAGCTTTCTTT.

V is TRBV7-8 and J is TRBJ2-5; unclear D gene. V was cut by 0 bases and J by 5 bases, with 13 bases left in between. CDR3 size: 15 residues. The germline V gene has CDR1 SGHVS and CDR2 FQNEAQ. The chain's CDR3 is CASSLAGTPRETQYF. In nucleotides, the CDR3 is TGTGCCAGCAGCTTAGCGGGCACCCCTCGGGAGACCCAGTACTTC.

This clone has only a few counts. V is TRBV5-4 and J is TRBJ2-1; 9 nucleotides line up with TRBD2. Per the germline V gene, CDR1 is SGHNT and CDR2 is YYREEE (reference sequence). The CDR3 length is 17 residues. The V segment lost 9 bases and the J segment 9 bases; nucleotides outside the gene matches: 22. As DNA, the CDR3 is TGTGCCACCATGGGGTCTTTGCGGGGGGGCCCATCCGCTGAGCAGTTCTTC. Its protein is CATMGSLRGGPSAEQFF.

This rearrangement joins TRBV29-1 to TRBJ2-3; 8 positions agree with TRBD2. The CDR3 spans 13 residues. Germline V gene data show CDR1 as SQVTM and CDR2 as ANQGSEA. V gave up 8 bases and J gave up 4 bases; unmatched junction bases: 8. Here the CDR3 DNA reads TGCAGCACCCGGCCGGGGGGGGCAGATACGCAGTATTTT. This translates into CSTRPGGADTQYF.

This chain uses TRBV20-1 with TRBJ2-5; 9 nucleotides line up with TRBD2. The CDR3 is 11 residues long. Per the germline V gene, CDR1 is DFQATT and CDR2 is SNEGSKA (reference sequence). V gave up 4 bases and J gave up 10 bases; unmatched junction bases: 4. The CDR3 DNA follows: TGCAGTGCTATAGCGGGAGAAGGCCAGTACTTC. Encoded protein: CSAIAGEGQYF.

CDR3 protein: CASRLGQGATEAFF. For the CDR3, the DNA is TGTGCCAGCAGACTGGGACAGGGGGCCACTGAAGCTTTCTTT. This sequence joins TRBV5-8 and TRBJ1-1; 12 bases align to TRBD1. Germline V CDR1 and CDR2: SGHTS, YDEGEE. V dropped 5 bases and J dropped 4; count of bases not matched to a gene: 3. CDR3 length: 14 residues.

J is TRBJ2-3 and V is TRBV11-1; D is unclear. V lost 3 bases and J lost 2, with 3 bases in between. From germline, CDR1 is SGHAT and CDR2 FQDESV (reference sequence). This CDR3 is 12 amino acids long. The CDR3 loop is CASSFHTDTQYF. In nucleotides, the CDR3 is TGTGCCAGCAGCTTCCACACAGATACGCAGTATTTT.

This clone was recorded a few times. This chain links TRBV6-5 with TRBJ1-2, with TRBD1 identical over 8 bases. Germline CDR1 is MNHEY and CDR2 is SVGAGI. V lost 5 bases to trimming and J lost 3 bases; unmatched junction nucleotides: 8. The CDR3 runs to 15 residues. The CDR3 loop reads CASSGHTTGDYGYTF. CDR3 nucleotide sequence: TGTGCCAGCAGTGGCCATACGACAGGGGACTATGGCTACACCTTC.

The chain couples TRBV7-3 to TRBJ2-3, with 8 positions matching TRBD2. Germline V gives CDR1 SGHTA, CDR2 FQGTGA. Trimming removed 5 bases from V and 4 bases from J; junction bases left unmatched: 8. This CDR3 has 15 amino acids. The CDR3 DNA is TGTGCCAGCAGCCCTGGTAGCGGGACTGCAGATACGCAGTATTTT. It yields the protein CASSPGSGTADTQYF.

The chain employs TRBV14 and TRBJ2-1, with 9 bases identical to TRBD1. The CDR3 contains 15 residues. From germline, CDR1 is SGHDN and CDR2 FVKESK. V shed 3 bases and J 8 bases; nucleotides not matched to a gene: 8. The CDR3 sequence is CASSQRQGVGDEQFF. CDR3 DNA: TGTGCCAGCAGCCAGAGACAGGGGGTTGGGGATGAGCAGTTCTTC.

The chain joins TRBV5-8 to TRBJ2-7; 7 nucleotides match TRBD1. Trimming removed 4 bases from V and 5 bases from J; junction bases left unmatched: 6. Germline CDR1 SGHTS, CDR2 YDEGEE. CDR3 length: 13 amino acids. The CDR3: CASSRQGWNEQYF. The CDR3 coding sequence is TGTGCCAGCAGCCGACAGGGTTGGAACGAGCAGTACTTC.